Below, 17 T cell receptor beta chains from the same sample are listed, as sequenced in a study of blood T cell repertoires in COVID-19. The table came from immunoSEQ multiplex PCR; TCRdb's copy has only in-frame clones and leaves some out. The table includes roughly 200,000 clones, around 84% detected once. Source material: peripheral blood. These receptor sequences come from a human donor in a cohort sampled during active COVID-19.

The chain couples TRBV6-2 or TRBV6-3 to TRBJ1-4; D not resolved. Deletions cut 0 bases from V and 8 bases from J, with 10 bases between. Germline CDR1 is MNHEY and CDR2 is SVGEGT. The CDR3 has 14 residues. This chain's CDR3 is CASSYSGGSEKLFF. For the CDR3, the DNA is TGTGCCAGCAGTTACTCGGGAGGGTCCGAAAAACTGTTTTTT.

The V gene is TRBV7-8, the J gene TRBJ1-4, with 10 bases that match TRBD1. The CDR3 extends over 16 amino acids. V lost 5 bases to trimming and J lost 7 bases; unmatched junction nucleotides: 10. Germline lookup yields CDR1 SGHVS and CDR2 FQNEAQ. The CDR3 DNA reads TGTGCCAGCAGCATAGACAGGGGGCGTCGTAGTGAAAAACTGTTTTTT. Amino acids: CASSIDRGRRSEKLFF.

The CDR3 coding sequence is TGTGCAATTCACCCTAGTCCGAACACTGAAGCTTTCTTT. This codes for CAIHPSPNTEAFF. The V call is TRBV12-2, the J call TRBJ1-1. TRBV12-2 is described as a pseudogene. CDR3 size: 13 residues.

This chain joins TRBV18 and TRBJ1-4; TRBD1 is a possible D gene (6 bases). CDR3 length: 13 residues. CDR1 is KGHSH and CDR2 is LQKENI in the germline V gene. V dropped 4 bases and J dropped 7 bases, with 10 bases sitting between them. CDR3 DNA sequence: TGTGCCAGCTCACGGGACAAGCTTGAAAAACTGTTTTTT. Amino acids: CASSRDKLEKLFF.

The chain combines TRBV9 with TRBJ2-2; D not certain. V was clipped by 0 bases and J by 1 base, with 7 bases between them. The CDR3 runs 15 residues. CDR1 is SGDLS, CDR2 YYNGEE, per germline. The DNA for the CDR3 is TGTGCCAGCAGCGTAGGACTGATGAACACCGGGGAGCTGTTTTTT. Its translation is CASSVGLMNTGELFF. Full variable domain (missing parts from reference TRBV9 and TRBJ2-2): DSGVTQTPKHLITATGQRVTLRCSPRSGDLSVYWYQQSLDQGLQFLIQYYNGEERAKGNILERFSAQQFPDLHSELNLSSLELGDSALYFCASSVGLMNTGELFFGEGSRLTVL.

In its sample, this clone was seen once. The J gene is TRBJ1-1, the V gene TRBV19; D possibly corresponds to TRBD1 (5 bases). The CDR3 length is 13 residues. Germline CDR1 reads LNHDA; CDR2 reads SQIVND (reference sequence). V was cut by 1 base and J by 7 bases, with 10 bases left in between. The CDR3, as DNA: TGTGCCAGTAGTATAGGAGGAGGGGTTGAAGCTTTCTTT. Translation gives CASSIGGGVEAFF.

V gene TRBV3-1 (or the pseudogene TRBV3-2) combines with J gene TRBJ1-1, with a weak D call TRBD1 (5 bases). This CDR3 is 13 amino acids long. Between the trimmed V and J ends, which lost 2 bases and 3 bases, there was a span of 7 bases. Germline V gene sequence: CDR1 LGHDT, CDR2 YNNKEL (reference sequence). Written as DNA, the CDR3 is TGTGCCAGCAGCCAAACCAGGGACACTGAAGCTTTCTTT. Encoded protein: CASSQTRDTEAFF.

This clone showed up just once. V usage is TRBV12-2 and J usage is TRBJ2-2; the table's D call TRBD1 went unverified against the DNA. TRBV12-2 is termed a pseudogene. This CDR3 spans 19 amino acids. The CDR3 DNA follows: TGTGCAAGTCGCTTAATGTCCGTGGTTGGCAGGGAGAACACCGGGGAGCTGTTTTTT. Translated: CASRLMSVVGRENTGELFF.

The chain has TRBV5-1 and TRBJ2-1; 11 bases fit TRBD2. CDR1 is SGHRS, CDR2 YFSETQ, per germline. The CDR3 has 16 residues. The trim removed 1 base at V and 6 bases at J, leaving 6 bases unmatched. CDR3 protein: CASSLTGTSGTNEQFF. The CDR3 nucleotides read TGCGCCAGCAGCTTGACCGGGACTAGCGGAACCAATGAGCAGTTCTTC.

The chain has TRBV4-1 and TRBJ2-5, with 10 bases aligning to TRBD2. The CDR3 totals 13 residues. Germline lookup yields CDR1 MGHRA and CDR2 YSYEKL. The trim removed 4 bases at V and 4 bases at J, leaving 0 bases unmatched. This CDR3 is CASSRLAGETQYF. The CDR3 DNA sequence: TGCGCCAGCAGCCGACTAGCGGGAGAGACCCAGTACTTC.

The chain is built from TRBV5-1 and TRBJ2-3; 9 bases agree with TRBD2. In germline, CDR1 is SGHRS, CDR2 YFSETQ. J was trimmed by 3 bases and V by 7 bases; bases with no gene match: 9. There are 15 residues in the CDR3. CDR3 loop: CASSVAGVRTDTQYF. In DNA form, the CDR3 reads TGCGCCAGCTCGGTAGCGGGGGTGAGAACAGATACGCAGTATTTT.

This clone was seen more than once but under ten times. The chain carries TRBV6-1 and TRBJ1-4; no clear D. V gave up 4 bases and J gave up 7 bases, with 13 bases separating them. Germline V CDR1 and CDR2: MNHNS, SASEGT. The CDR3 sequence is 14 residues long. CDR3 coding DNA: TGTGCCAGCAGTGCAGCAAGAGATCGTGAAAAACTGTTTTTT. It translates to CASSAARDREKLFF.

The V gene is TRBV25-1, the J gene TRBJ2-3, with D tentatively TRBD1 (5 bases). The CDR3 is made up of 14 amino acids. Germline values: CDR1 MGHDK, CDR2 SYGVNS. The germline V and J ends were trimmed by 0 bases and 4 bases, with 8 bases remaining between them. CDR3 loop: CASSEYKTADTQYF. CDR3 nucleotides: TGTGCCAGCAGTGAATATAAGACAGCAGATACGCAGTATTTT.

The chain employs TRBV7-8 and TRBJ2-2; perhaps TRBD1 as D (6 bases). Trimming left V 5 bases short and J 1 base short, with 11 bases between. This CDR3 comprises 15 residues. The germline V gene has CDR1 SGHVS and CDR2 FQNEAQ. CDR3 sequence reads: CASSPGHLNTGELFF. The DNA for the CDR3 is TGTGCCAGCAGCCCGGGACACCTGAACACCGGGGAGCTGTTTTTT.

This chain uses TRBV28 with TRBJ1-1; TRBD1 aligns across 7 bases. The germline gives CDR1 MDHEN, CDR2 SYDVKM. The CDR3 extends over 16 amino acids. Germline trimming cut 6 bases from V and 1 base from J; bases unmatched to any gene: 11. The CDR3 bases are TGTGCCAGCAGACTTACCCCGGGACAGCCGAACACTGAAGCTTTCTTT. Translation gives CASRLTPGQPNTEAFF.

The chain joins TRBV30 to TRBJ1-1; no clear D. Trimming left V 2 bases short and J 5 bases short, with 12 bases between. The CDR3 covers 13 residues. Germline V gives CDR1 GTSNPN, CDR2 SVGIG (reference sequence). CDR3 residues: CAWSFREDTEAFF. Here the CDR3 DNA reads TGTGCCTGGAGTTTCCGGGAAGATACTGAAGCTTTCTTT.

This CDR3 is CASTTVGTEAFF. The CDR3 DNA reads as TGTGCCAGCACCACAGTGGGCACTGAAGCTTTCTTT. The chain couples TRBV3-1 (or the pseudogene TRBV3-2) to TRBJ1-1; D gene ambiguous. Trimming took 7 bases from V and 4 from J, leaving 10 bases between them. In germline, CDR1 is LGHDT, CDR2 YNNKEL (reference sequence). This CDR3 has 12 residues.